Listed below are T cell receptor beta chains from one sample, sequenced in a study of cytomegalovirus exposure and HLA in healthy donors. Using immunoSEQ multiplex PCR, the repertoire was profiled, and TCRdb retains in-frame clones only, with some absent. This sample yields about 150,000 clones, of which approximately 75% are seen a single time; over 2.5% belongs to the top ten. Sequencing input: PBMCs. These receptors originate from a man in his late teens or twenties in good health and CMV-seronegative. Each CDR3 is given with its conserved first and last residue. D genes are given only for firm matches. Size tells how often a clone was seen (once, few, many) or the class of an expanded clone, and some rows leave it out.

CDR3 DNA	CDR3 protein	V gene	J gene	D gene	clone size
TGTGCCAGCAGTGAGTCCCCGACAGGGGGCACTGAAGCTTTCTTT	CASSESPTGGTEAFF	TRBV2	TRBJ1-1	TRBD1	-
TGTGCCAGCAGTGTTGACAGGCATAGCAATCAGCCCCAGCATTTT	CASSVDRHSNQPQHF	TRBV6-1	TRBJ1-5	-	-
TGCGCCAGCAGCCCGGTCGGGGGGCTCATCGGGGGGAACATTCAGTACTTC	CASSPVGGLIGGNIQYF	TRBV5-1	TRBJ2-4	-	few
TGCGCCAGCAGCCAAGATGCGGGACAGGGAAGTGAAAAACTGTTTTTT	CASSQDAGQGSEKLFF	TRBV4-1	TRBJ1-4	TRBD1	few
TGTGCCAGCAGCTCGACCGGGACAATCGGAAATGAGCAGTTCTTC	CASSSTGTIGNEQFF	TRBV11-2	TRBJ2-1	-	-
TGTGCCATCAGTGATAGGGGGTATGGCTACACCTTC	CAISDRGYGYTF	TRBV10-3	TRBJ1-2	-	-
TGTGCCAGCAGCGGAACAGGGTTTTCGGACGAGCAGTACTTC	CASSGTGFSDEQYF	TRBV11-2	TRBJ2-7	-	-
TGCGCCAGCAGCCTGTGGACAGTCAACGAGCAGTTCTTC	CASSLWTVNEQFF	TRBV5-1	TRBJ2-1	-	-
TGCGCCAGCAGCTTAGACAGGAGCTACGAGCAGTACTTC	CASSLDRSYEQYF	TRBV5-1	TRBJ2-7	-	-
TGTGCCAGTTGTGACAGGGGGAATTACAATGAGCAGTTCTTC	CASCDRGNYNEQFF	TRBV19	TRBJ2-1	TRBD1	once
TGCGCCAGCAGCCCGGGACAGGGAGGAGGATCACCCCTCCACTTT	CASSPGQGGGSPLHF	TRBV5-1	TRBJ1-6	TRBD1	few
TGTGCCAGCAGCTTAGCAGGGTATGAAACTTCTGAAGCTTTCTTT	CASSLAGYETSEAFF	TRBV11-3	TRBJ1-1	-	once
TGTGCCAGCAGCTTAGGCCTACTTCGTGGCAGGGGGCTCACTGAAGCTTTCTTT	CASSLGLLRGRGLTEAFF	TRBV7-9	TRBJ1-1	TRBD1	-
TGCGCCAGCAGCTTGACTCCGGGACAGGGGATCGGCACCGGGGAGCTGTTTTTT	CASSLTPGQGIGTGELFF	TRBV5-1	TRBJ2-2	TRBD1	-
TGTGCCAGCAGCTTCTTAAGCGGAATTTCCTACGAGCAGTACTTC	CASSFLSGISYEQYF	TRBV11-1	TRBJ2-7	-	-
TGTGCCAGCAGTTACTCAGCTGTCGGACTATATGGCTACACCTTC	CASSYSAVGLYGYTF	TRBV6-5	TRBJ1-2	-	-
TGTGCCTGGAGGATAGACAGGGTCATGGGTTCACCCCTCCACTTT	CAWRIDRVMGSPLHF	TRBV30	TRBJ1-6	TRBD1	-
TGTGCCAGCAGCCCCACTCTTAGCTCCTACAATGAGCAGTTCTTC	CASSPTLSSYNEQFF	TRBV6-1	TRBJ2-1	-	-
TGTGCCAGTAGTACACAGGGGGCTAGCGAGCAGTACTTC	CASSTQGASEQYF	TRBV19	TRBJ2-7	TRBD1	-
TGTGCCAGCAGCCAAGACGGCGGGGGGGCCCGGAATGAGCAGTTCTTC	CASSQDGGGARNEQFF	TRBV4-2	TRBJ2-1	TRBD2	-
TGTGCCAGCAGCGTAGGGCTAGGAGCCGGGGAGCTGTTTTTT	CASSVGLGAGELFF	TRBV9	TRBJ2-2	-	-
TGCGCCAGCTCACCAGGGGCTAGTGCAGCAGATACGCAGTATTTT	CASSPGASAADTQYF	TRBV18	TRBJ2-3	-	-
TGTGCCAGCAGCCACGGACAGGAATTAGAGACCCAGTACTTC	CASSHGQELETQYF	TRBV7-8	TRBJ2-5	TRBD1	-
TGTGCCAGCAGCCTACAGGGCGTGAACACTGAAGCTTTCTTT	CASSLQGVNTEAFF	TRBV7-3	TRBJ1-1	-	-
TGTGCCAGCAATCCGACAGGGAACTATGGCTACACCTTC	CASNPTGNYGYTF	TRBV2	TRBJ1-2	TRBD1	few
TGTGCCAGCAGCTTATTCGTAGGAGGGAACACTGAAGCTTTCTTT	CASSLFVGGNTEAFF	TRBV11-1	TRBJ1-1	-	-
TGCGCCAGCAGCTCCGACGGAAGCTCTGGGGCCAACGGCCTGACTTTC	CASSSDGSSGANGLTF	TRBV5-1	TRBJ2-6	-	-
TGTGCCAGCAGCGGATCCAGCGGGGGGGCCTCGATAGGAGATACGCAGTATTTT	CASSGSSGGASIGDTQYF	TRBV9	TRBJ2-3	TRBD2	-
TGTGCCATCACAGAATCCAGGGCTAAAAGCTACGAGCAGTACTTC	CAITESRAKSYEQYF	TRBV10-3	TRBJ2-7	-	-
TGTGCCTGGGCGCGGCTCGGGACTGAAGCTTTCTTT	CAWARLGTEAFF	TRBV30	TRBJ1-1	-	-
TGTGCCAGCAGCTTAGTCGCACAGTCGAACACCGGGGAGCTGTTTTTT	CASSLVAQSNTGELFF	TRBV11-2	TRBJ2-2	-	-
TGCAGCGTTGAAGGTCCCCCGGACAAGATATACTATGGCTACACCTTC	CSVEGPPDKIYYGYTF	TRBV29-1	TRBJ1-2	-	few
TGCGCCAGCAGCTTCCCCGGGACAGGGGTATCGACTAGCACAGATACGCAGTATTTT	CASSFPGTGVSTSTDTQYF	TRBV5-1	TRBJ2-3	TRBD1	-
TGTGCCAGCAGCTTGGACAGGCGGATTGGTAATGAGCAGTTCTTC	CASSLDRRIGNEQFF	TRBV7-2	TRBJ2-1	TRBD1	-
TGTGCCAGCAGTTACCGGGAGGATGGCCGAAAACTGTTTTTT	CASSYREDGRKLFF	TRBV6-5	TRBJ1-4	-	-
TGCGCCAGCAGCTCCGGGAGAAACACCGGGGAGCTGTTTTTT	CASSSGRNTGELFF	TRBV5-1	TRBJ2-2	-	once
TGTGCCAGCAGTGCAGGGAAAGCATTGAGGTACACCGGGGAGCTGTTTTTT	CASSAGKALRYTGELFF	TRBV25-1	TRBJ2-2	-	-
TGCGCCAGCATCGAGGGACAGGGAGGGAGTGGCTACACCTTC	CASIEGQGGSGYTF	TRBV5-1	TRBJ1-2	TRBD1	-
TGTGCCAGCAGTACCGGGACAGGGGACGAGCAGTACTTC	CASSTGTGDEQYF	TRBV27	TRBJ2-7	TRBD1	once
TGTGCCAGCAGCTCACAGGGGGCAGCTGAAGCTTTCTTT	CASSSQGAAEAFF	TRBV7-9	TRBJ1-1	TRBD1	-
TGCGCCAGCAGCCAAGAAGGCGGGCAGGGAAACACCATATATTTT	CASSQEGGQGNTIYF	TRBV4-1	TRBJ1-3	-	-
TGTGCCAGCTCACCAGCGGAGAGTACTAACTATGGCTACACCTTC	CASSPAESTNYGYTF	TRBV18	TRBJ1-2	-	-
TGTGCTAGTGGTTTGACACCAGTCGAGCGGGGGGGTTCTTGGAACAATGAGCAGTTCTTC	CASGLTPVERGGSWNNEQFF	TRBV12-5	TRBJ2-1	TRBD2	-
TGTGCCAGCAGCCAAGATGCGGGGGGCCCCTACAATGAGCAGTTCTTC	CASSQDAGGPYNEQFF	TRBV14	TRBJ2-1	TRBD2	once
TGCGCCAGCAGCCCCGTTTGGCCCCCGCCCGAGCAGTACTTC	CASSPVWPPPEQYF	TRBV4-3	TRBJ2-7	-	few
TGTGCCAGCAGTTTAACGTCCAAGCAGGGGTACTGGTACGAGCAGTACTTC	CASSLTSKQGYWYEQYF	TRBV27	TRBJ2-7	-	-
TGTGCTAGTGGTTTCTATCCAAGGGGGCCTAACAATGAGCAGTTCTTC	CASGFYPRGPNNEQFF	TRBV12-5	TRBJ2-1	TRBD1	-
TGCGCCAGCAGCCAAGGGACTCAGAGCTCCTACAATGAGCAGTTCTTC	CASSQGTQSSYNEQFF	TRBV4-1	TRBJ2-1	-	-
TGTGCCAGCTCACCACCGGCACAGGGGGCGACAGATACGCAGTATTTT	CASSPPAQGATDTQYF	TRBV18	TRBJ2-3	TRBD1	-
TGTGCTTGCAGTCGGTATCAAGAGACCCAGTACTTC	CACSRYQETQYF	TRBV6-6	TRBJ2-5	-	once
TGTGCCAGCAAAGCAAAGTACAGGTCGGATGGCTACACCTTC	CASKAKYRSDGYTF	TRBV27	TRBJ1-2	-	-